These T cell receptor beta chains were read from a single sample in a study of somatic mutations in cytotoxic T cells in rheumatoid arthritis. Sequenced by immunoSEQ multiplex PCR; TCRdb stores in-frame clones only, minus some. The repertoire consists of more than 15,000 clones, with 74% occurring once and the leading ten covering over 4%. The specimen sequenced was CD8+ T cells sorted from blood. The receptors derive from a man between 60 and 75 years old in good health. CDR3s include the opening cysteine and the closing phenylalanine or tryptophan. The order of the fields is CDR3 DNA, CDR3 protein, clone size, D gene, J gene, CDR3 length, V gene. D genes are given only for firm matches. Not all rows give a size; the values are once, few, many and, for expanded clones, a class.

TGTGCCAGCAGCTTAGAGGCGGACAGGGGACTCAATCAGCCCCAGCATTTT,CASSLEADRGLNQPQHF,NA,TRBD1,TRBJ1-5,17,TRBV7-2
TGTGCCAGCAGTTTATCTTCAGGGGGTCTGGAGACCCAGTACTTC,CASSLSSGGLETQYF,few,TRBD1,TRBJ2-5,15,TRBV28
TGTGCCAGCAGCCCACGGGGGGTAGATGAGCAGTTCTTC,CASSPRGVDEQFF,NA,TRBD2,TRBJ2-1,13,TRBV11-3
TGCGCCAGCAGCTCGTCCGGGACTAGCGAGTACTATACGCAGTATTTT,CASSSSGTSEYYTQYF,NA,TRBD2,TRBJ2-3,16,TRBV5-1
TGCGCCAGCAGCCTCTATCCCCGGGACACCTCTAACAATGAGCAGTTCTTC,CASSLYPRDTSNNEQFF,once,NA,TRBJ2-1,17,TRBV4-1
TGTGCCAGCAGTCACCCTGGGAGAGATACGCAGTATTTT,CASSHPGRDTQYF,NA,NA,TRBJ2-3,13,TRBV25-1
TGCGCCAGCAGCCAAGTCGGGACTAGCGCCGATGTATGGACGCAGTATTTT,CASSQVGTSADVWTQYF,NA,TRBD2,TRBJ2-3,17,TRBV4-3
TGCGCCAGCAGCAGGTTGGGACTAGCGTCCTACGAGCAGTACTTC,CASSRLGLASYEQYF,medium-sized,TRBD2,TRBJ2-7,15,TRBV5-1
TGTGCCAGCAGCTTAATGGGACTAGGACCCGAAAGCTCCTACAATGAGCAGTTCTTC,CASSLMGLGPESSYNEQFF,NA,TRBD2,TRBJ2-1,19,TRBV7-9
TGTGCCAGCAGCTTAATCATCTACGAGCAGTACTTC,CASSLIIYEQYF,NA,NA,TRBJ2-7,12,TRBV7-2
TGTGCCAGCACACTAGCGGGAGGGGGGGAGCAGTTCTTC,CASTLAGGGEQFF,NA,TRBD2,TRBJ2-1,13,TRBV6-5
TGTGCCAGCAGTGTCCCTCGGACAGGGGGGGCCTACGAGCAGTACTTC,CASSVPRTGGAYEQYF,NA,TRBD1,TRBJ2-7,16,TRBV6-1
TGTGCCAGCAGCCTTAGCGGGAACACAGATACGCAGTATTTT,CASSLSGNTDTQYF,once,TRBD2,TRBJ2-3,14,TRBV7-9
TGCGCCAGCAGCCAAGCGGGGTCCCTCTACAATGAGCAGTTCTTC,CASSQAGSLYNEQFF,NA,NA,TRBJ2-1,15,TRBV4-3
TGTGCCAGTAGTATAGTACGACTAACGAATGAGCAGTTCTTC,CASSIVRLTNEQFF,NA,NA,TRBJ2-1,14,TRBV19
TGCGCCAGCAGCCCGGGGACAGCAAGATTATACGAGCAGTACTTC,CASSPGTARLYEQYF,NA,TRBD1,TRBJ2-7,15,TRBV5-1